The 6 T cell receptor beta chains in this list originate from one sample, sequenced in a study of shared clonotypes between healthy human individuals (dated by TCRdb to the early 2020s). Receptor amplification or capture employed the immunoSEQ multiplex PCR assay. TCRdb re-hosts the immuneACCESS table, in-frame sequences only. Its copies lack some clones; in the studies checked, an unresolved V gene accounts for under half of them, and the cause for the rest is not known. In all, the sample holds millions of clones, and over 85% of those were seen once. The top ten clonotypes cover approximately 0.13% of the sample. The specimen was naive CD4+ T cells sorted from blood. Per the publication, the cell subset or site label means: CD45RA+ positively selected. These TCRs come from a man younger than 35 in good health.

The V call is TRBV5-6, the J call TRBJ1-2, with 9 bases aligning to TRBD1. Germline values: CDR1 SGHDT, CDR2 YYEEEE. The CDR3 contains 13 residues. Trimming at V came to 3 bases and at J to 7 bases, leaving 4 bases not matched to a gene. The CDR3 loop reads CASSYQGQGGYTF. The CDR3 DNA sequence: TGTGCCAGCAGCTACCAGGGACAGGGTGGCTACACCTTC.

The chain combines TRBV5-6 with TRBJ2-3; D is possibly TRBD1 (5 bases). Germline loops: CDR1 SGHDT, CDR2 YYEEEE. The CDR3 is 15 amino acids. Trimming left V 4 bases short and J 4 bases short, with 16 bases between. This CDR3 reads CASSLGNRNADTQYF. As DNA, the CDR3 is TGTGCCAGCAGCCTAGGGAACAGGAACGCAGATACGCAGTATTTT.

The chain has TRBV7-8 and TRBJ1-1; D gene uncertain. The germline V gene encodes CDR1 SGHVS and CDR2 FQNEAQ. CDR3 size: 16 residues. V lost 1 base and J lost 1, with 13 bases in between. DNA of the CDR3: TGTGCCAGCAGCTTAGTAAGGGCACAAGGGAACACTGAAGCTTTCTTT. This encodes CASSLVRAQGNTEAFF.

The rearrangement joins TRBV6-5 to TRBJ1-2; D is perhaps TRBD1 (6 bases). The length of the CDR3 is 12 residues. Germline V gene sequence: CDR1 MNHEY, CDR2 SVGAGI. Between the trimmed V and J ends, which lost 5 bases and 9 bases, there was a span of 13 bases. CDR3 in DNA: TGTGCCAGCAGTAGGAGCAGGGGTAGCTACACCTTC. Its protein product is CASSRSRGSYTF.

In its sample, this clone was seen once. This CDR3 reads CASSVGPGMTYEQYF. The DNA for the CDR3 is TGTGCCAGCAGCGTAGGCCCAGGGATGACCTACGAGCAGTACTTC. V is TRBV9 and J is TRBJ2-7, with D perhaps TRBD1 (5 bases). This CDR3 has 15 residues. The ends were cut back, 0 bases at V and 2 bases at J, with 12 bases in the middle. The germline gives CDR1 SGDLS, CDR2 YYNGEE.

The CDR3 DNA is TGCGCCAGCTCCACGAGCTCCTACGAGCAGTACTTC. Its translation is CASSTSSYEQYF. V usage is TRBV10-1 and J usage is TRBJ2-7; D is unresolved. V lost 8 bases and J lost 0, with 8 bases in between. This CDR3 comprises 12 residues. Germline assignment: CDR1 WNHNN and CDR2 SYGVQD (reference sequence).